This T cell receptor (beta chain) originates from a study of early T cells in non-severe SARS-CoV-2 infection. Trimming cost V 5 bases and J 8 bases; bases outside gene matches: 7. The CDR3 is 14 amino acids. CDR1 DFQATT and CDR2 SNEGSKA come from the germline V gene (reference sequence). TCRdb reprocessed the 5' RACE reads via MiXCR and lists one record per CDR3 protein. The repertoire includes about 64,000 distinct CDR3 sequences, more than 15% of them detected once, and 7.5% to 10% sits in the top ten. The sequencing here drew on whole blood, taken at baseline. The chain joins TRBV20-1 to TRBJ2-1; 12 nucleotides agree with TRBD1. The clonotype was recovered from an adult who was a healthcare worker with PCR-confirmed SARS-CoV-2 infection or an uninfected control (not recorded which). In DNA, the CDR3 is TGCAGTGCTCTGGGACAGGGGGCGTCTTATGAGCAGTTCTTC. Protein: CSALGQGASYEQFF.